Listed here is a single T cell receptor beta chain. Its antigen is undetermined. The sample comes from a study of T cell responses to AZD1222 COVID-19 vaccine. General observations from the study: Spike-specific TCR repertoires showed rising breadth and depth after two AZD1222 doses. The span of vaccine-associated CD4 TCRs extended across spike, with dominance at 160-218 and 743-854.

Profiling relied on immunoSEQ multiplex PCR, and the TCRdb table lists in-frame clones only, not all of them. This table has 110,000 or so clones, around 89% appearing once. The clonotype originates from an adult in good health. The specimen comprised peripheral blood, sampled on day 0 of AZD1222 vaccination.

The CDR3 loop reads CASSSQGAGYTF. The CDR3, as DNA: TGTGCCAGCAGCTCACAGGGTGCGGGCTACACCTTC. The gene calls are TRBV11-3 and TRBJ1-2, with a possible D match to TRBD1 (6 bases). From germline, CDR1 is SGHNT and CDR2 YENEEA. V lost 4 bases and J 8 bases, leaving 11 bases between the germline ends. The CDR3 covers 12 residues.